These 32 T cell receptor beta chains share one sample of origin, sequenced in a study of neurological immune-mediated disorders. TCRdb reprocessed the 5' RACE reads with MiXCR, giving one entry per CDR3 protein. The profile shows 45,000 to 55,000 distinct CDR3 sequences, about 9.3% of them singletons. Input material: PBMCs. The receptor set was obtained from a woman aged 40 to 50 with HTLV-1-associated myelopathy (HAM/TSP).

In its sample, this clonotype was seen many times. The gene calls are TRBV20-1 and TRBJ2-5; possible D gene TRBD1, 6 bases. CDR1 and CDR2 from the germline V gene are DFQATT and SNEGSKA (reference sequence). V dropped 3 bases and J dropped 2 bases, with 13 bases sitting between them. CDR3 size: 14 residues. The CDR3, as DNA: TGCAGTGCTAGTATGCAGGGACAACAAGAGACCCAGTACTTC. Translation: CSASMQGQQETQYF.

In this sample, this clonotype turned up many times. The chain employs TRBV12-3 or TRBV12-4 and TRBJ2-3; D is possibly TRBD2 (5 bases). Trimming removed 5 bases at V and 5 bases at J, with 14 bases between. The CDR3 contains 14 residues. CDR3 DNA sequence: TGTGCCAGCAGTGAGGGCGATGGGAAAGATACGCAGTATTTT. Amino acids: CASSEGDGKDTQYF.

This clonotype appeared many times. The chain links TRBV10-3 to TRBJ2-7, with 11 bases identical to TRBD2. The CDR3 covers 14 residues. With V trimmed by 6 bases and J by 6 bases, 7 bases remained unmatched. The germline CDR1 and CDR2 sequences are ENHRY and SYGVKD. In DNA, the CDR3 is TGTGCCATCAGGAAGGCGACTAGCGGGGCCGAGCAGTACTTC. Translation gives CAIRKATSGAEQYF.

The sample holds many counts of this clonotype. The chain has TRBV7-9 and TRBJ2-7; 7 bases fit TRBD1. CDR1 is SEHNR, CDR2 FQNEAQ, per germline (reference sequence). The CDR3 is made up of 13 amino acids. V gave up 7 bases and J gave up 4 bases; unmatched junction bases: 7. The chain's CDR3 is CASTVDRTYEQYF. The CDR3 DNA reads TGTGCCAGCACCGTGGACAGGACGTACGAGCAGTACTTC.

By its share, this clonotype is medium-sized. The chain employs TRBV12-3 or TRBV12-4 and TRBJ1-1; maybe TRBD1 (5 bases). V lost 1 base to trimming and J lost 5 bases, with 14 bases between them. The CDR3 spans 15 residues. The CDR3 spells CASSLGQGPSTEAFF. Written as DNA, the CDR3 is TGTGCCAGCAGTTTAGGGCAGGGACCCAGTACTGAAGCTTTCTTT.

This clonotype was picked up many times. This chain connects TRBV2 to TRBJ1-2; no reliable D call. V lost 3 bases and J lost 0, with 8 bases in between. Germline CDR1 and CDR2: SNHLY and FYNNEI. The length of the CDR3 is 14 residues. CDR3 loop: CASSDPDSNYGYTF. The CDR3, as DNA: TGTGCCAGCAGTGATCCCGATTCTAACTATGGCTACACCTTC.

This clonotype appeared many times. In nucleotides, the CDR3 is TGTGCCAGCAGTTTTTTGCAGGGGGCGAGGAGCACTGAAGCTTTCTTT. Residues: CASSFLQGARSTEAFF. The V gene is TRBV12-3 or TRBV12-4, the J gene TRBJ1-1; TRBD1 agrees at 8 bases. CDR3 size: 16 residues. The J segment lost 4 bases and the V segment lost 3 bases, leaving 10 bases of the junction unmatched.

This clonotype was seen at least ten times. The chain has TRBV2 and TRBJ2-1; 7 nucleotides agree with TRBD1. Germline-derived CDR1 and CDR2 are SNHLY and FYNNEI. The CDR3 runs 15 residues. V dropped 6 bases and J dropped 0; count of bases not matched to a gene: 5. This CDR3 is CASRPTGSSYNEQFF. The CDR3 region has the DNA TGTGCCAGCAGACCGACAGGGAGCTCCTACAATGAGCAGTTCTTC.

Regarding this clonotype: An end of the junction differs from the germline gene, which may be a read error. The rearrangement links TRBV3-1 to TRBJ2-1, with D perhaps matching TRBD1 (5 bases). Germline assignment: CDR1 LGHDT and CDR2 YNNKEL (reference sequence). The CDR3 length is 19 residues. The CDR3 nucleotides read TGTACCAGCAGCCAGAGAAAACTGGGGCCGAAGCCTTCTCACAATGAGCAGTTCTTC. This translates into CTSSQRKLGPKPSHNEQFF.

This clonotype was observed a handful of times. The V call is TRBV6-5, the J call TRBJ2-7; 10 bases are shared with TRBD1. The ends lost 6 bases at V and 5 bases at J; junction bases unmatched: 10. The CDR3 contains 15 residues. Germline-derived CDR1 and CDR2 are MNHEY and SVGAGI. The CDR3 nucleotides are TGTGCCAGCAGAAGGGGGGGACAGGGGACCGACGAGCAGTACTTC. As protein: CASRRGGQGTDEQYF.

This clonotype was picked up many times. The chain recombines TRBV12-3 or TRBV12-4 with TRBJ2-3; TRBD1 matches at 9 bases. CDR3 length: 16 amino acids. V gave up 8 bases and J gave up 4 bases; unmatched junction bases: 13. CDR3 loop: CASRPRGNRGPDTQYF. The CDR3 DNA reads TGTGCCAGCCGCCCCAGGGGGAACAGGGGGCCAGATACGCAGTATTTT.

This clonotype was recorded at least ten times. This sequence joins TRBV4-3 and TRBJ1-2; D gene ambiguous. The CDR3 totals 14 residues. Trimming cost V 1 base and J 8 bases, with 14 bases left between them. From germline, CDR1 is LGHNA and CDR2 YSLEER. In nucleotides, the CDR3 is TGCGCCAGCAGCCAAGGGTTGGCACCTGGGGGCTACACCTTC. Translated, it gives CASSQGLAPGGYTF.

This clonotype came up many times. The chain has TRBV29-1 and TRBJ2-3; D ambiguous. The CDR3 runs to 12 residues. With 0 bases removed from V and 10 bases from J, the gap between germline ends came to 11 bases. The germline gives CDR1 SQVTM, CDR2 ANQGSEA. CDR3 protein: CSVEDWSVAQYF. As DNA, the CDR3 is TGCAGCGTTGAAGATTGGAGCGTAGCGCAGTATTTT.

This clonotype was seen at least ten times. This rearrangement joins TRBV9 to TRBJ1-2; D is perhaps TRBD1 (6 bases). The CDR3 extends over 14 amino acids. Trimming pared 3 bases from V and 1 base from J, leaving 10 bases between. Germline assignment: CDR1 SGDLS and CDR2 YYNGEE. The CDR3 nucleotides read TGTGCCAGCAGCGACCTACAGGGTAACTATGGCTACACCTTC. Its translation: CASSDLQGNYGYTF.

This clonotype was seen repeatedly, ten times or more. The CDR3 DNA sequence: TGTGCCAGCAGCGGCCCACAGCCCTATGGCTACACCTTC. Amino acids: CASSGPQPYGYTF. The chain is built from TRBV6-5 and TRBJ1-2; the D is unclear. V lost 6 bases, J lost 4 bases, and 12 bases lay in between. This CDR3 region has 13 residues. The germline V gene has CDR1 MNHEY and CDR2 SVGAGI.

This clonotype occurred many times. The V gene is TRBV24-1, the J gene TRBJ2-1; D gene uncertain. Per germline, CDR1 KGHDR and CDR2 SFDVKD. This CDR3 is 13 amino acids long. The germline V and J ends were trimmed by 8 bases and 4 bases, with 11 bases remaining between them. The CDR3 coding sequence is TGTGCCACCACGGGCAGGCCTTACAATGAGCAGTTCTTC. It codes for CATTGRPYNEQFF.

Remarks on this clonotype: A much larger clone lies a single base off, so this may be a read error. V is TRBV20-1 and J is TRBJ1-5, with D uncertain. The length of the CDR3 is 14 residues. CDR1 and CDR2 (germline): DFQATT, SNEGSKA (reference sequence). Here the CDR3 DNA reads TGCAGTGCTAGAGAAATGTCAGAGAATCAGCCCCAGCGTTTT. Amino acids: CSAREMSENQPQRF.

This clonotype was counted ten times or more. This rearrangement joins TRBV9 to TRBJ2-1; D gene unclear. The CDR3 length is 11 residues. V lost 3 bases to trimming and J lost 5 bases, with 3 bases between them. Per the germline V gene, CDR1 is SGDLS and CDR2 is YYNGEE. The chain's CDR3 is CASSAHNEQFF. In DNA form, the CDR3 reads TGTGCCAGCAGCGCACACAATGAGCAGTTCTTC.

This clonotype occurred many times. For the CDR3, the DNA is TGCAGTGCCGCAGGGGGCTCGAACGAGCAGTACTTC. Protein: CSAAGGSNEQYF. This chain connects TRBV20-1 to TRBJ2-7, with TRBD1 matching over 8 bases. The CDR3 has 12 amino acids. J gave up 5 bases and V 6 bases, and 6 bases lay outside the gene matches. CDR1 is DFQATT, CDR2 SNEGSKA, per germline (reference sequence).

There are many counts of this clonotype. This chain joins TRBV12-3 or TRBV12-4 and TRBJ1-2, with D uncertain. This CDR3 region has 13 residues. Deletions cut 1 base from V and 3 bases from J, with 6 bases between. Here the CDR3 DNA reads TGTGCCAGCAGTTTAGGAGAGTACTATGGCTACACCTTC. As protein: CASSLGEYYGYTF.

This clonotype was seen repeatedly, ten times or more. CDR3 region: CASSQAAGGSGANVLTF. DNA of the CDR3: TGCGCCAGCAGCCAGGCCGCGGGGGGGTCGGGGGCCAACGTCCTGACTTTC. This chain joins TRBV4-1 and TRBJ2-6, with 9 bases fitting TRBD2. The V gene's germline CDR1 is MGHRA and CDR2 YSYEKL. CDR3 length: 17 residues. The V and J ends lost 3 bases and 4 bases, in that order; junction bases with no gene match: 7.

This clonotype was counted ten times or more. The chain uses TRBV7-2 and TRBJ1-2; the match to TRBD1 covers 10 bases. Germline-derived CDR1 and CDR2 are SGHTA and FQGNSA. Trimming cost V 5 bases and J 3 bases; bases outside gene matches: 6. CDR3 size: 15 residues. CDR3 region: CASSRDRGLHYGYTF. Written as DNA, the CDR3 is TGTGCCAGCAGCCGCGACAGGGGGCTTCACTATGGCTACACCTTC.

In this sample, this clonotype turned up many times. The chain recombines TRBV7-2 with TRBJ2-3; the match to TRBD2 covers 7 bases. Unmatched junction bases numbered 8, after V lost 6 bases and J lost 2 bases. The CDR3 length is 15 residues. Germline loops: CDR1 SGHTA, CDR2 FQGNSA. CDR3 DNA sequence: TGTGCCAGCAGACCCCCGGGGGGACCCACAGATACGCAGTATTTT. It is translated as CASRPPGGPTDTQYF.

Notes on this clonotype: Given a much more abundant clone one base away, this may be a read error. The DNA of the CDR3 is TGCAGTGCTAGAGCGACAGGGCTGGGCACTGAAGCTTTCTTT. This encodes CSARATGLGTEAFF. The rearrangement uses TRBV20-1 and TRBJ1-1; 7 nucleotides match TRBD1. The CDR3 consists of 14 residues. Germline V gene lookup returns CDR1 DFQATT and CDR2 SNEGSKA (reference sequence). V shed 1 base, J shed 4 bases, and the junction held 6 bases outside the gene matches.

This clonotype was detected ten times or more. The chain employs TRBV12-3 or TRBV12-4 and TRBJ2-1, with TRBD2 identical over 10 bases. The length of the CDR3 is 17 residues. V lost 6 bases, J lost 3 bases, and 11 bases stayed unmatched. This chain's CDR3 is CASRPHLAGGRYNEQFF. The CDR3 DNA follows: TGTGCCAGCAGGCCTCACTTAGCGGGGGGCCGCTACAATGAGCAGTTCTTC.

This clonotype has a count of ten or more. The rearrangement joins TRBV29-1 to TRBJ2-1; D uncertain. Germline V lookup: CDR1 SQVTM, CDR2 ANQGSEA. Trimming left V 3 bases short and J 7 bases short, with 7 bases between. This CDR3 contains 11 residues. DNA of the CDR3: TGCAGCGTTGACTGGCGGAATGAGCAGTTCTTC. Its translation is CSVDWRNEQFF.

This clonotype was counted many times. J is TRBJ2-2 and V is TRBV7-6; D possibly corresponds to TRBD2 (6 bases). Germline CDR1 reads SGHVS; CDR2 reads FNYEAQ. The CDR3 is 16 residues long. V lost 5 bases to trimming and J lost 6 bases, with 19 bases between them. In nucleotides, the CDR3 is TGTGCCAGCAGCCCGACCGGCGGGGCCTGGGCCGGGGAGCTGTTTTTT. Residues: CASSPTGGAWAGELFF.

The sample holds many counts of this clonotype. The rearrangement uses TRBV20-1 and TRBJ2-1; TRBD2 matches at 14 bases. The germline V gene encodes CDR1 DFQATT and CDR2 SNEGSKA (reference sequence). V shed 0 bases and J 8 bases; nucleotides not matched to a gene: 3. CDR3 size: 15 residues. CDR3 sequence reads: CSARDGTSGGYEQFF. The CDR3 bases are TGCAGTGCTAGAGATGGGACTAGCGGGGGTTATGAGCAGTTCTTC.

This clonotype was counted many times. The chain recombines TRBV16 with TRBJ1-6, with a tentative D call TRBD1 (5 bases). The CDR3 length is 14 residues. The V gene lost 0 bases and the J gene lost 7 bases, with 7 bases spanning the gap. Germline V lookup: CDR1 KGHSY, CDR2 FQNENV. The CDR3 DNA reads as TGTGCCAGCAGCCAATCGGGGCAGAATTCACCCCTCCACTTT. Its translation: CASSQSGQNSPLHF.

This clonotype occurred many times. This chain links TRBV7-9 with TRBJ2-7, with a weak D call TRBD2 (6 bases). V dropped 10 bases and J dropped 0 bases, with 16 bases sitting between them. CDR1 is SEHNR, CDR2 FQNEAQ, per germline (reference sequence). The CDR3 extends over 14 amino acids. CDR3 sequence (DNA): TGTGCCACAGATTCGGGACTGTTCTCCTACGAGCAGTACTTC. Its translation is CATDSGLFSYEQYF.

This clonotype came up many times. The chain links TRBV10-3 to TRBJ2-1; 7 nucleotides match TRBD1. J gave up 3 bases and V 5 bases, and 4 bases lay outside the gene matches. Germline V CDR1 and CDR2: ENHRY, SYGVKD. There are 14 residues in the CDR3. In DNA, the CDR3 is TGTGCCATCAGTCCCCGGGACAGCTACAATGAGCAGTTCTTC. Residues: CAISPRDSYNEQFF.

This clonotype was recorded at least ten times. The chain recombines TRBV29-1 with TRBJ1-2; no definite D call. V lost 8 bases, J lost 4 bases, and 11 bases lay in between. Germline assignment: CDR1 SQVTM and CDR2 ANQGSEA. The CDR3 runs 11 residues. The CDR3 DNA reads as TGCAGCACTTGGGTGGGCTATGGCTACACCTTC. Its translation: CSTWVGYGYTF. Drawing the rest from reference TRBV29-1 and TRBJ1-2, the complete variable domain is SAVISQKPSRDICQRGTSLTIQCQVDSQVTMMFWYRQQPGQSLTLIATANQGSEATYESGFVIDKFPISRPNLTFSTLTVSNMSPEDSSIYLCSTWVGYGYTFGSGTRLTVV.